This T cell receptor (beta chain) was profiled in a study of CD8+CD57+ T cells in acquired aplastic anemia. Study-level findings and limits: A significant difference in CD8+ Simpson's diversity between patients and controls was not found.

An expansion of CD8+CD57+ cells by flow cytometry had been shown in patients chosen for sequencing. The patients, all of them, had severe acquired aplastic anemia. This clonotype was recorded at least ten times. Its antigen is not known. Genomic DNA, the template, was used for profiling of the TCR beta VDJ and CDR3. TCRdb reanalysed the reads using MiXCR and keeps one entry per CDR3 protein. In the table there are 450,000 to 550,000 distinct CDR3 sequences, around 30% of which are singletons. Sequenced input: sorted CD4+, CD8+, or CD8+CD57+ T cells (not recorded which) from PBMCs. This TCR derives from a human donor with aplastic anemia.

As DNA, the CDR3 is TGCGCCAGCAGCCAAGCGGGGGGACGGACAGATACGCAGTATTTT. Amino acids: CASSQAGGRTDTQYF. The genes are TRBV4-1 and TRBJ2-3; 7 bases line up with TRBD2. The CDR3 is 15 residues long. Germline loops: CDR1 MGHRA, CDR2 YSYEKL. Trimming at V came to 1 base and at J to 3 bases, leaving 4 bases not matched to a gene.